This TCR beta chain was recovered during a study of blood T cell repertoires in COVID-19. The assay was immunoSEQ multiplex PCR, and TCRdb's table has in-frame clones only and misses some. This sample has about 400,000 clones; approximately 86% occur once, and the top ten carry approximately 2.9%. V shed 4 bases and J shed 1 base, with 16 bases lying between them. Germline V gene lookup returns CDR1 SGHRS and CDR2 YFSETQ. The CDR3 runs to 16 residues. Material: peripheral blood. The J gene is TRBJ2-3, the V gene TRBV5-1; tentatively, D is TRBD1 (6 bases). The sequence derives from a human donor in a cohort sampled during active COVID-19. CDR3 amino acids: CASSRYRDIGTDTQYF. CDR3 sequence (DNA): TGCGCCAGCAGCCGGTACCGGGACATCGGCACAGATACGCAGTATTTT.